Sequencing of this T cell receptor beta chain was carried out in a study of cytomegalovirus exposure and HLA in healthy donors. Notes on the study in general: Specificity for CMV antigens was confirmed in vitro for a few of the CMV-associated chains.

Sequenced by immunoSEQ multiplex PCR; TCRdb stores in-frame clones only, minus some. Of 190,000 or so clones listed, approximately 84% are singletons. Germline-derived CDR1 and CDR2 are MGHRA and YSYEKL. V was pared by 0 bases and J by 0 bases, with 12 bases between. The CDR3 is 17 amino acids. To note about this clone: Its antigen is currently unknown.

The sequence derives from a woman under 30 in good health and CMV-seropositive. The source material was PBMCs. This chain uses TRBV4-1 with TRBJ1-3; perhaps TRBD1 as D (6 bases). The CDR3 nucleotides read TGCGCCAGCAGCCAAGACCCCAGAGGGGGCTCTGGAAACACCATATATTTT. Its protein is CASSQDPRGGSGNTIYF.